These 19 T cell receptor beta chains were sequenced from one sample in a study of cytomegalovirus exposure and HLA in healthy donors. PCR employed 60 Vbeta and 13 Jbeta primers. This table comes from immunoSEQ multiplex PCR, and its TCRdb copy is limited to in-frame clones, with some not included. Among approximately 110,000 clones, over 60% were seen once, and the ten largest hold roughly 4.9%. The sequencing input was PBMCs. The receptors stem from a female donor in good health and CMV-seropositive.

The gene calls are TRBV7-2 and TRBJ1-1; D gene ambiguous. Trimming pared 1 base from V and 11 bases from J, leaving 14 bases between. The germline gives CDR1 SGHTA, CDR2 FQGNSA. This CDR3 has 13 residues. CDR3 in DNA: TGTGCCAGCAGCTTAGGTGGATTTACCAGGGCTTTCTTT. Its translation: CASSLGGFTRAFF.

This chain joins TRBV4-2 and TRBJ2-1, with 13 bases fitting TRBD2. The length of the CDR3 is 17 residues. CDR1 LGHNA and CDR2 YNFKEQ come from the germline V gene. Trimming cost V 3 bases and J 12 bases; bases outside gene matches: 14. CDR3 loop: CASSQDRGTSGAIGQFF. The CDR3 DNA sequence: TGTGCCAGCAGCCAGGATAGGGGGACTAGCGGGGCGATCGGGCAGTTCTTC.

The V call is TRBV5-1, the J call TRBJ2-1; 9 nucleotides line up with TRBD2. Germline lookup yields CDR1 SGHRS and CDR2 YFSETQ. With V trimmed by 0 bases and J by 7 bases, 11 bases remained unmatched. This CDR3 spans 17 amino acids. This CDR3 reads CASSLDPFAGGINEQFF. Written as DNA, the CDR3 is TGCGCCAGCAGCTTGGACCCCTTCGCGGGAGGGATTAATGAGCAGTTCTTC.

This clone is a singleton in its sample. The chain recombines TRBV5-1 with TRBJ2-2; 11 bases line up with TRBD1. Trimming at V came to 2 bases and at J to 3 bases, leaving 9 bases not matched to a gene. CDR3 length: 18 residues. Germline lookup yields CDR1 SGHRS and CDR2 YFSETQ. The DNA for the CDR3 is TGCGCCAGCAGCTTCCCGGGACAGGGGGTATTTTACACCGGGGAGCTGTTTTTT. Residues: CASSFPGQGVFYTGELFF.

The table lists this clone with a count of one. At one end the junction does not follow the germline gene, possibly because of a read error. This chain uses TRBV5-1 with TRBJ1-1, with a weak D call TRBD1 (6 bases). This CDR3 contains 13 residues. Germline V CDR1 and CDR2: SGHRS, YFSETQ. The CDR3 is CASSLTNDRPRSF. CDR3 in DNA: TGCGCCAGCAGCTTGACGAACGACAGGCCCCGCAGCTTT.

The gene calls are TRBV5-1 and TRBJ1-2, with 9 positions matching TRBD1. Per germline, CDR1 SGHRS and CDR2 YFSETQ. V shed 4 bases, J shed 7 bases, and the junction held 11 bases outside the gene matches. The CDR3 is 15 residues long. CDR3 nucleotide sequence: TGCGCCAGCAGCCCTGCGCCGACAGGGGGGTCTGGCTACACCTTC. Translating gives CASSPAPTGGSGYTF.

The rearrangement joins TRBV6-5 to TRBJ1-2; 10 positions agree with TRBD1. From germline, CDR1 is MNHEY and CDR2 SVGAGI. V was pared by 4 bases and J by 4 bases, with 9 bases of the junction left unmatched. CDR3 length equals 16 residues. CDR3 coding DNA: TGTGCCAGCAGTTTCCTCGACAGGGGGCAAGCCTATGGCTACACCTTC. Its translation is CASSFLDRGQAYGYTF.

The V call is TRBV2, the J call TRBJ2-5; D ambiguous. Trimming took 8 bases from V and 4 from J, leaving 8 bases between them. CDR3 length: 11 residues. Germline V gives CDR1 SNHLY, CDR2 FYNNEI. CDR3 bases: TGTGCCAGCGCAAGCATAGAGACCCAGTACTTC. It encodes CASASIETQYF.

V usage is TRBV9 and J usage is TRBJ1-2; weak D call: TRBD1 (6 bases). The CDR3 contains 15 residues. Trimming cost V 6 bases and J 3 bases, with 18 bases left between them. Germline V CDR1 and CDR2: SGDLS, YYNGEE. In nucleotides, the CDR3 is TGTGCCAGCATCAAAACAGGGAGTTCCTACTATGGCTACACCTTC. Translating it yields CASIKTGSSYYGYTF.

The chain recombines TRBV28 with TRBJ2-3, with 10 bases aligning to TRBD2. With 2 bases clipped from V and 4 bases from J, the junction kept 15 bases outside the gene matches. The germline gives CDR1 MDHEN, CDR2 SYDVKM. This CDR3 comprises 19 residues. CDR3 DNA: TGTGCCAGCAGTTTAAGTGGAGCGGGAGGGCCCGTTAGGGCAGATACGCAGTATTTT. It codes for CASSLSGAGGPVRADTQYF. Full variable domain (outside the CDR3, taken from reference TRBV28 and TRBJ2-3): DVKVTQSSRYLVKRTGEKVFLECVQDMDHENMFWYRQDPGLGLRLIYFSYDVKMKEKGDIPEGYSVSREKKERFSLILESASTNQTSMYLCASSLSGAGGPVRADTQYFGPGTRLTVL.

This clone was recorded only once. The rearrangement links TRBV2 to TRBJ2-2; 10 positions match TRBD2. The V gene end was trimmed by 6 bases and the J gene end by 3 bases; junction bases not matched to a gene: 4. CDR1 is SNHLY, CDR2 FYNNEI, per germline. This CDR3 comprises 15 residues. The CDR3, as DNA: TGTGCCAGCAGCCTAGCGGGGGCCGACACCGGGGAGCTGTTTTTT. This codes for CASSLAGADTGELFF.

The CDR3 loop reads CASSGRTGWETEAFF. The CDR3 DNA reads as TGTGCCAGCAGCGGAAGGACTGGCTGGGAAACTGAAGCTTTCTTT. The chain recombines TRBV5-5 with TRBJ1-1; D remains unclear. Trimming stripped 4 bases from V and 5 bases from J, with 18 bases between. The CDR3 sequence is 15 residues long. Germline values: CDR1 SGHKS, CDR2 YYEKEE (reference sequence).

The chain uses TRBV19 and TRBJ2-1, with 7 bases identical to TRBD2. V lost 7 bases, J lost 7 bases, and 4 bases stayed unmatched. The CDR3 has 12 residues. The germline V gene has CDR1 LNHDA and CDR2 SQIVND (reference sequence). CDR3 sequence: CASKGGSNEQFF. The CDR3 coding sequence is TGTGCCAGTAAGGGCGGGAGTAATGAGCAGTTCTTC.

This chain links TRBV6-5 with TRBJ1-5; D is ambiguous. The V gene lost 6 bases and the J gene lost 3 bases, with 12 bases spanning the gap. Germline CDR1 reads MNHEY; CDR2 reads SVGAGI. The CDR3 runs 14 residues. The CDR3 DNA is TGTGCCAGCAGCCACAGACAAATCAATCAGCCCCAGCATTTT. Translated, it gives CASSHRQINQPQHF.

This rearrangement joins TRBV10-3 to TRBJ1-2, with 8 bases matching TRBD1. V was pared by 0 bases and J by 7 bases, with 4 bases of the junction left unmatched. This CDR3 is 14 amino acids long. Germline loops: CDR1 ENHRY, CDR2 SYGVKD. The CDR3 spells CAISESSGGGGYTF. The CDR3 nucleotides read TGTGCCATCAGTGAGTCCTCAGGGGGCGGTGGCTACACCTTC.

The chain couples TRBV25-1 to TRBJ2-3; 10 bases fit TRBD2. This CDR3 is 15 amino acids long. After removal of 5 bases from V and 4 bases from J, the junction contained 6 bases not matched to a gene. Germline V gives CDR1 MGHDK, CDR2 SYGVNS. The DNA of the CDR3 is TGTGCCAGCAGTTCGAGCGGGGGGGCGTCAGATACGCAGTATTTT. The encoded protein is CASSSSGGASDTQYF. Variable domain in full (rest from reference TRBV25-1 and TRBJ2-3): EADIYQTPRYLVIGTGKKITLECSQTMGHDKMYWYQQDPGMELHLIHYSYGVNSTEKGDLSSESTVSRIRTEHFPLTLESARPSHTSQYLCASSSSGGASDTQYFGPGTRLTVL.

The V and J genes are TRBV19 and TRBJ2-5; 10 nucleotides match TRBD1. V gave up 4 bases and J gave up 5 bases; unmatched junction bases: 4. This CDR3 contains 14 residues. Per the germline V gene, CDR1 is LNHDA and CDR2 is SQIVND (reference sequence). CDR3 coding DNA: TGTGCCAGTAGTAGGACAGGGGGGGTGGAGACCCAGTACTTC. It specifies CASSRTGGVETQYF. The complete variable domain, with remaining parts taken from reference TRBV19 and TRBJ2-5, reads DGGITQSPKYLFRKEGQNVTLSCEQNLNHDAMYWYRQDPGQGLRLIYYSQIVNDFQKGDIAEGYSVSREKKESFPLTVTSAQKNPTAFYLCASSRTGGVETQYFGPGTRLLVL.

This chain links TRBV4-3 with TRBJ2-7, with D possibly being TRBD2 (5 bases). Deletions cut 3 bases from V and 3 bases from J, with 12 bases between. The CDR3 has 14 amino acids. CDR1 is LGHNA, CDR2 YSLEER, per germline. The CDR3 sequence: CASSHAGNSYEQYF. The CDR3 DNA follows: TGCGCCAGCAGCCACGCCGGGAACAGCTACGAGCAGTACTTC.

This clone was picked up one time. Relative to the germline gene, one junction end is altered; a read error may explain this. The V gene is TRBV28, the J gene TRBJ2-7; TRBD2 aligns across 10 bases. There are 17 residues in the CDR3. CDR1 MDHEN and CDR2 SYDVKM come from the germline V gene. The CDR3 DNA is TGTGCCAGCAGTTCTGTAGGGGCTAGCGGGAGCTGGTACGTGCAGTACTTC. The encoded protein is CASSSVGASGSWYVQYF. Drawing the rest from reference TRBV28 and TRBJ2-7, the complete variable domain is DVKVTQSSRYLVKRTGEKVFLECVQDMDHENMFWYRQDPGLGLRLIYFSYDVKMKEKGDIPEGYSVSREKKERFSLILESASTNQTSMYLCASSSVGASGSWYVQYFGPGTRLTVT.